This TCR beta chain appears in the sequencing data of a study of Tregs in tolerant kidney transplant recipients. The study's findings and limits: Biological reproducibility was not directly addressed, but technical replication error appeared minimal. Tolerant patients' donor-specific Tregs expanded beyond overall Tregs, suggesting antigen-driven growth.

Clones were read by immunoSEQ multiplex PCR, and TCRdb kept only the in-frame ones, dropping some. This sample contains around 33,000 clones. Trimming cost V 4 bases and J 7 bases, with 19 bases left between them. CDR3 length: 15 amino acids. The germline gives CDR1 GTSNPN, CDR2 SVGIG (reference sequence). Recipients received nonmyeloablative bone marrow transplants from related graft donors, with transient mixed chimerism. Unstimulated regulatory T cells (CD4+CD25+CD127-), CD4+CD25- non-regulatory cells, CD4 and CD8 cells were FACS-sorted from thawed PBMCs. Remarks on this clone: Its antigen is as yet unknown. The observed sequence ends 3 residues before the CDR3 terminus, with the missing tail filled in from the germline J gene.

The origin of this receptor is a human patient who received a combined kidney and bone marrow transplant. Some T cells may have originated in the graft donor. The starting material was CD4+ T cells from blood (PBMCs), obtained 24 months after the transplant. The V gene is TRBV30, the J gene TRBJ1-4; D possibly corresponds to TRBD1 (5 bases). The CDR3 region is CAWTLQGAGIEKLFF. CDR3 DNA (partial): TGTGCCTGGACCTTACAAGGGGCAGGGATTGAAAAA. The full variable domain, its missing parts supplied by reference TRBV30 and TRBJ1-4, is SQTIHQWPATLVQPVGSPLSLECTVEGTSNPNLYWYRQAAGRGLQLLFYSVGIGQISSEVPQNLSASRPQDRQFILSSKKLLLSDSGFYLCAWTLQGAGIEKLFFGSGTQLSVL.